Presented here are 30 T cell receptor beta chains from one specimen sequenced in a study of early T cells in non-severe SARS-CoV-2 infection. TCRdb re-analysed the 5' RACE reads in MiXCR, keeping a single row per CDR3 protein. Of 80,000 to 100,000 distinct CDR3 sequences listed, around an eighth are singletons. The specimen sequenced was whole blood. The receptors were sampled from an adult who was a healthcare worker with PCR-confirmed SARS-CoV-2 infection or an uninfected control (not recorded which).

This clonotype has ten or more counts. This chain links TRBV6-5 with TRBJ2-1, with 11 bases that match TRBD2. V was clipped by 2 bases and J by 7 bases; unmatched bases: 7. CDR1 and CDR2 (germline): MNHEY, SVGAGI. This CDR3 region has 16 residues. Here the CDR3 reads CASSYLSGRAQNEQFF. CDR3 coding DNA: TGTGCCAGCAGTTACCTTAGCGGGAGGGCCCAAAATGAGCAGTTCTTC.

This clonotype was seen a handful of times. V usage is TRBV11-2 and J usage is TRBJ2-1, with D tentatively TRBD2 (7 bases). From germline, CDR1 is SGHAT and CDR2 FQNNGV. Trimming took 5 bases from V and 15 from J, leaving 26 bases between them. CDR3 length: 15 amino acids. CDR3: CASSPRGGRDHGRFF. The CDR3 nucleotides are TGTGCCAGCAGCCCCCGAGGGGGGAGGGACCACGGAAGGTTCTTC.

The V gene is TRBV5-1, the J gene TRBJ2-5, with D unclear. The V end lost 0 bases, the J end lost 2 bases, and 8 bases lay between the germline ends. CDR1 and CDR2 (germline): SGHRS, YFSETQ. This CDR3 comprises 14 residues. In DNA form, the CDR3 reads TGCGCCAGCAGCTTGGGGACCCCGCAAGAGACCCAGTACTTC. It specifies CASSLGTPQETQYF.

This chain joins TRBV5-1 and TRBJ2-5, with D uncertain. The CDR3 consists of 14 residues. The germline V and J ends were trimmed by 2 bases and 1 base, with 9 bases remaining between them. Germline CDR1 reads SGHRS; CDR2 reads YFSETQ. This chain's CDR3 is CASSFGQSQETQYF. DNA for the CDR3: TGCGCCAGCAGCTTTGGGCAGAGCCAAGAGACCCAGTACTTC.

The rearrangement joins TRBV7-2 to TRBJ2-1; 7 bases are a match to TRBD2. Germline assignment: CDR1 SGHTA and CDR2 FQGNSA. Trimming at V came to 7 bases and at J to 13 bases, leaving 7 bases not matched to a gene. The CDR3 contains 11 residues. The CDR3 region is CASTIRDYQFF. The CDR3 nucleotides are TGTGCCAGCACCATTCGGGACTATCAGTTCTTC.

The V call is TRBV7-9, the J call TRBJ2-3; perhaps TRBD1 as D (5 bases). The germline gives CDR1 SEHNR, CDR2 FQNEAQ (reference sequence). V lost 5 bases and J lost 2, with 11 bases in between. The CDR3 extends over 14 amino acids. The CDR3 DNA reads as TGTGCCAGCAGCCCAGGGCAGGCCACAGATACGCAGTATTTT. Translation gives CASSPGQATDTQYF.

In this sample, this clonotype turned up a few times. The genes are TRBV7-9 and TRBJ2-1; a possible D gene is TRBD2 (5 bases). Germline V gives CDR1 SEHNR, CDR2 FQNEAQ (reference sequence). The CDR3 has 15 residues. The ends were cut back, 3 bases at V and 4 bases at J, with 13 bases in the middle. CDR3 nucleotide sequence: TGTGCCAGCAGCTTTGGGCGGGCCTCGTACAATGAGCAGTTCTTC. This sequence encodes CASSFGRASYNEQFF.

The CDR3 is CASSLQGAEYF. Here the CDR3 DNA reads TGTGCCAGCAGTCTGCAGGGGGCTGAGTACTTC. The chain links TRBV12-3 or TRBV12-4 to TRBJ2-7, with TRBD1 matching over 8 bases. The junction had 5 bases not matched to a gene; V was cut back by 5 bases and J by 11 bases. The CDR3 contains 11 residues.

This chain connects TRBV28 to TRBJ2-1; D might be TRBD1 (6 bases). Germline CDR1 reads MDHEN; CDR2 reads SYDVKM. V lost 6 bases to trimming and J lost 6 bases, with 27 bases between them. The length of the CDR3 is 18 residues. CDR3 DNA sequence: TGTGCCAGCAGGCTACTCGCGCCGACAGGTTATTTCCGCAATGAGCAGTTCTTC. Amino acid sequence: CASRLLAPTGYFRNEQFF.

This clonotype was seen at least ten times. This sequence joins TRBV11-3 and TRBJ2-1; TRBD1 is a possible D gene (6 bases). The CDR3 has 15 amino acids. The V end was cut by 3 bases, the J end by 8 bases, with 17 bases between. The germline V gene encodes CDR1 SGHNT and CDR2 YENEEA. In DNA form, the CDR3 reads TGTGCCAGCAGCTTTAGGGGGAGCGAGAAGGATGAGCAGTTCTTC. Translated: CASSFRGSEKDEQFF.

This clonotype has only a few counts. The rearrangement joins TRBV5-1 to TRBJ2-1; TRBD1 agrees at 8 bases. The CDR3 contains 16 residues. Losses at the gene ends were 4 bases for V and 3 bases for J; bases not matched to a gene: 9. Per the germline V gene, CDR1 is SGHRS and CDR2 is YFSETQ. CDR3 region: CASSPPTGDSYNEQFF. CDR3 DNA sequence: TGCGCCAGCAGCCCGCCGACAGGGGATAGCTACAATGAGCAGTTCTTC.

The CDR3, as DNA: TGTGCCAGCAGCTTAGGTTGGGATACGCAGTATTTT. Translated, it gives CASSLGWDTQYF. The chain recombines TRBV11-1 with TRBJ2-3, with D hard to call. The CDR3 runs 12 residues. The germline CDR1 and CDR2 sequences are SGHAT and FQDESV (reference sequence). The V end was cut by 1 base, the J end by 6 bases, with 5 bases between.

This clonotype was observed at least ten times. The chain joins TRBV13 to TRBJ2-1; 9 bases agree with TRBD1. Germline trimming cut 7 bases from V and 3 bases from J; bases unmatched to any gene: 7. CDR1 PRHDT and CDR2 FYEKMQ come from the germline V gene (reference sequence). The CDR3 loop spans 15 amino acids. CDR3 protein: CASTEEGQGYNEQFF. In nucleotides, the CDR3 is TGTGCCAGCACCGAAGAGGGACAGGGCTACAATGAGCAGTTCTTC.

This clonotype was seen a few times. This chain's CDR3 is CAWNHGASTNEKLFF. CDR3 bases: TGTGCCTGGAATCACGGGGCGTCAACTAATGAAAAACTGTTTTTT. The gene calls are TRBV30 and TRBJ1-4; possible D gene TRBD1, 5 bases. Germline lookup yields CDR1 GTSNPN and CDR2 SVGIG (reference sequence). The CDR3 covers 15 residues. V lost 4 bases to trimming and J lost 0 bases, with 12 bases between them.

The chain joins TRBV27 to TRBJ1-6; D is possibly TRBD1 (5 bases). The CDR3 has 12 residues. The germline CDR1 and CDR2 sequences are MNHEY and SMNVEV (reference sequence). Trimming stripped 7 bases from V and 6 bases from J, with 7 bases between. CDR3 nucleotide sequence: TGTGCCAGCACGGGGGGTAATTCACCCCTCCACTTT. Translated, it gives CASTGGNSPLHF.

On this clonotype itself: A much larger clonotype is one base distant, so this may be a read error. This sequence joins TRBV7-9 and TRBJ1-1; D might be TRBD1 (5 bases). Looked up from germline, CDR1 is SEHNR and CDR2 is FQNEAQ (reference sequence). Trimming stripped 3 bases from V and 7 bases from J, with 6 bases between. CDR3 size: 11 residues. CDR3 region: CASSLGVEAFF. The CDR3 DNA follows: TGTGCCAGCAGCTTGGGGGTTGAAGCTTTCTTT.

This clonotype was observed at least ten times. This chain links TRBV25-1 with TRBJ1-2; D possibly corresponds to TRBD1 (5 bases). Germline V gives CDR1 MGHDK, CDR2 SYGVNS. The germline V and J ends were trimmed by 0 bases and 6 bases, with 14 bases remaining between them. The CDR3 extends over 15 amino acids. Here the CDR3 DNA reads TGTGCCAGCAGTGAATACCTCAGGGACTATGATGGCTACACCTTC. It encodes CASSEYLRDYDGYTF.

This clonotype was observed a handful of times. The chain joins TRBV7-9 to TRBJ1-6, with 9 nucleotides matching TRBD1. The CDR3 length is 18 residues. The germline CDR1 and CDR2 sequences are SEHNR and FQNEAQ (reference sequence). With 6 bases clipped from V and 4 bases from J, the junction kept 13 bases outside the gene matches. The CDR3, as DNA: TGTGCCAGCAGTAACTTCCGTGGGACAGGGAATTATAATTCACCCCTCCACTTT. This translates into CASSNFRGTGNYNSPLHF. The full variable domain, completed using reference TRBV7-9 and TRBJ1-6, is DTGVSQNPRHKITKRGQNVTFRCDPISEHNRLYWYRQTLGQGPEFLTYFQNEAQLEKSRLLSDRFSAERPKGSFSTLEIQRTEQGDSAMYLCASSNFRGTGNYNSPLHFGNGTRLTVT.

The chain couples TRBV9 to TRBJ2-7; D gene uncertain. Trimming cost V 0 bases and J 3 bases, with 4 bases left between them. The germline V gene has CDR1 SGDLS and CDR2 YYNGEE. The CDR3 is 12 residues long. The chain's CDR3 is CASSVGGYEQYF. DNA of the CDR3: TGTGCCAGCAGCGTAGGGGGCTACGAGCAGTACTTC.

This chain connects TRBV29-1 to TRBJ1-1; 12 positions agree with TRBD1. V trimming: 6 bases; J trimming: 8 bases; junction bases outside the gene matches: 7. CDR1 SQVTM and CDR2 ANQGSEA come from the germline V gene. This CDR3 is built from 13 residues. The CDR3 spells CSVAGTGGREAFF. The CDR3 DNA reads as TGCAGCGTCGCCGGGACAGGGGGCAGAGAAGCTTTCTTT.

This clonotype has just one count. The chain carries TRBV2 and TRBJ1-1; D remains unclear. The V gene's germline CDR1 is SNHLY and CDR2 FYNNEI. V lost 7 bases to trimming and J lost 3 bases, with 15 bases between them. This CDR3 region has 14 residues. The CDR3 loop is CASIRGGADTEAFF. DNA for the CDR3: TGTGCCAGCATACGGGGAGGCGCCGACACTGAAGCTTTCTTT.

CDR3 DNA: TGTGCCAGCAGCTGGAAGCCGGCGGATACGCAGTATTTT. It encodes CASSWKPADTQYF. The genes are TRBV7-2 and TRBJ2-3; D not certain. V lost 4 bases to trimming and J lost 6 bases, with 11 bases between them. This CDR3 has 13 amino acids. The germline gives CDR1 SGHTA, CDR2 FQGNSA.

This clonotype was picked up a small number of times. The chain employs TRBV11-2 and TRBJ1-1; perhaps TRBD1 as D (5 bases). CDR3 length equals 18 residues. The V and J ends lost 6 bases and 3 bases respectively, with 26 bases between them. The germline V gene encodes CDR1 SGHAT and CDR2 FQNNGV. The CDR3 protein is CASSHYRTRGLGDTEAFF. In nucleotides, the CDR3 is TGTGCCAGCAGTCATTACAGGACGAGGGGTTTGGGTGACACTGAAGCTTTCTTT.

CDR3: CASSLEGYSYEQYF. The DNA of the CDR3 is TGTGCCAGCAGCTTAGAAGGCTACTCCTACGAGCAGTACTTC. The V call is TRBV7-9, the J call TRBJ2-7; no clear D gene. CDR1 is SEHNR and CDR2 is FQNEAQ in the germline V gene (reference sequence). V was shortened by 1 base and J by 0 bases, with 7 bases between the two germline ends. CDR3 length: 14 residues. The full variable domain, completed using reference TRBV7-9 and TRBJ2-7, is DTGVSQNPRHKITKRGQNVTFRCDPISEHNRLYWYRQTLGQGPEFLTYFQNEAQLEKSRLLSDRFSAERPKGSFSTLEIQRTEQGDSAMYLCASSLEGYSYEQYFGPGTRLTVT.

The chain has TRBV14 and TRBJ1-2; D ambiguous. Germline lookup yields CDR1 SGHDN and CDR2 FVKESK. The CDR3 loop spans 12 amino acids. Trimming cost V 6 bases and J 6 bases, with 11 bases left between them. As DNA, the CDR3 is TGTGCCAGCAGTCCCACGAGGAATGGCTACACCTTC. Translating gives CASSPTRNGYTF.

In DNA form, the CDR3 reads TGCAGCGTTGGGGGAGCGGAGCAGTTCTTC. As protein: CSVGGAEQFF. The chain has TRBV29-1 and TRBJ2-1; D is possibly TRBD2 (5 bases). Trimming pared 4 bases from V and 10 bases from J, leaving 8 bases between. Germline V CDR1 and CDR2: SQVTM, ANQGSEA. The CDR3 spans 10 residues.

This sequence joins TRBV27 and TRBJ2-3; 10 nucleotides agree with TRBD2. CDR1 and CDR2 (germline): MNHEY, SMNVEV (reference sequence). The CDR3 extends over 19 amino acids. Trimming removed 3 bases from V and 2 bases from J; junction bases left unmatched: 14. In DNA form, the CDR3 reads TGTGCCAGCAGTTTTCCGGGACTAGCGATCGAATGGTCCACAGATACGCAGTATTTT. It is translated as CASSFPGLAIEWSTDTQYF.

In its sample, this clonotype ranks as medium-sized (0.01 to 0.1%). V is TRBV6-2 or TRBV6-3 and J is TRBJ2-7; 12 bases match TRBD2. This CDR3 is 14 amino acids long. Germline V gene sequence: CDR1 MNHEY, CDR2 SVGEGT. Trimming removed 2 bases from V and 6 bases from J; junction bases left unmatched: 2. The CDR3 region is CASSYLAGGGEQYF. CDR3 nucleotides: TGTGCCAGCAGTTACCTAGCGGGAGGGGGCGAGCAGTACTTC.

This rearrangement joins TRBV3-1 to TRBJ2-5; D unresolved. Trimming stripped 4 bases from V and 4 bases from J, with 7 bases between. CDR1 LGHDT and CDR2 YNNKEL come from the germline V gene (reference sequence). The CDR3 loop spans 12 amino acids. This CDR3 is CASSPVRETQYF. The CDR3 region has the DNA TGTGCCAGCAGCCCCGTAAGAGAGACCCAGTACTTC.

This clonotype was counted only a few times. The gene calls are TRBV5-1 and TRBJ2-3; 9 nucleotides match TRBD2. Germline assignment: CDR1 SGHRS and CDR2 YFSETQ. The CDR3 has 14 amino acids. The V gene end was trimmed by 6 bases and the J gene end by 2 bases; junction bases not matched to a gene: 4. The CDR3 sequence is CASTRGRATDTQYF. The CDR3 bases are TGCGCCAGCACCCGCGGGAGGGCCACAGATACGCAGTATTTT.